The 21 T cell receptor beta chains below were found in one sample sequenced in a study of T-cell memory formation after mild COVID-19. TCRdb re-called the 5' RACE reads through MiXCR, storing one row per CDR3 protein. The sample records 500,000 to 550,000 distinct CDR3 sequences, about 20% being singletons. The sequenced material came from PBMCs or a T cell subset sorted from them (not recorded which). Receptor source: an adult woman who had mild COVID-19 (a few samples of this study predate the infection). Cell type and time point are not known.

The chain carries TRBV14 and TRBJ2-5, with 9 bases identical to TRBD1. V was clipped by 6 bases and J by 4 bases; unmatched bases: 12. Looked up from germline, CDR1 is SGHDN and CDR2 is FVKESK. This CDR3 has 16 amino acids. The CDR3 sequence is CASRSTINRGRETQYF. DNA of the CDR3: TGTGCCAGCAGGTCGACGATTAACAGGGGGCGAGAGACCCAGTACTTC.

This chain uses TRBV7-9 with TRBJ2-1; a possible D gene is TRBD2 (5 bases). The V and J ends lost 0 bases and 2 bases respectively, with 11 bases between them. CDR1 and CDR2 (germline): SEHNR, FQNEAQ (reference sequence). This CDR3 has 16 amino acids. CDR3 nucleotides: TGTGCCAGCAGCTTAGCGCGAGGGCCGACCTACAATGAGCAGTTCTTC. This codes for CASSLARGPTYNEQFF.

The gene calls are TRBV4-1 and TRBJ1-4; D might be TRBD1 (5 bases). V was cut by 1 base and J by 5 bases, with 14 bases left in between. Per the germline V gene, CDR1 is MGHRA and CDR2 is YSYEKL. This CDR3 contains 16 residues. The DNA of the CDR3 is TGCGCCAGCAGCCAAGGTGGTGGGGCAGAGAATGAAAAACTGTTTTTT. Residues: CASSQGGGAENEKLFF.

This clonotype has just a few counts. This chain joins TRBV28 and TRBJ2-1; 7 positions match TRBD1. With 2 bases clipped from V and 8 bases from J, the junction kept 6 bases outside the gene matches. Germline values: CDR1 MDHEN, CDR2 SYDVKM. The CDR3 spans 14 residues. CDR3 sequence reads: CASSLQGERDEQFF. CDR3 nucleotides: TGTGCCAGCAGTTTACAGGGGGAAAGGGATGAGCAGTTCTTC.

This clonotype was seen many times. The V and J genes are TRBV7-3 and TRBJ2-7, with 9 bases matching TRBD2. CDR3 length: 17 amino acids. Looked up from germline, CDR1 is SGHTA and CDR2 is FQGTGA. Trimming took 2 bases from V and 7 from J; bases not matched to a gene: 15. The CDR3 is CASSLHLLAGLDVEQYF. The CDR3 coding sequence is TGTGCCAGCAGCTTACACCTCCTAGCGGGGTTAGATGTGGAGCAGTACTTC.

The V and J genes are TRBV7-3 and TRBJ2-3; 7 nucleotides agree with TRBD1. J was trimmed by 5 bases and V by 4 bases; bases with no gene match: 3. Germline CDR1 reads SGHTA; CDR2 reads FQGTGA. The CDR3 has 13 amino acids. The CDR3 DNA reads TGTGCCAGCAGCTCCCACAGGGGAGATACGCAGTATTTT. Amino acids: CASSSHRGDTQYF.

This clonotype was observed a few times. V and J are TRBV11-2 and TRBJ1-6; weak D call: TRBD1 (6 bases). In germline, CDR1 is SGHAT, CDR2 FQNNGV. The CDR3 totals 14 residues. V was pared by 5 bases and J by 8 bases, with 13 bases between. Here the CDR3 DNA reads TGTGCCAGCAGCACGTCCGGGGGCTATTCACCCCTCCACTTT. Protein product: CASSTSGGYSPLHF.

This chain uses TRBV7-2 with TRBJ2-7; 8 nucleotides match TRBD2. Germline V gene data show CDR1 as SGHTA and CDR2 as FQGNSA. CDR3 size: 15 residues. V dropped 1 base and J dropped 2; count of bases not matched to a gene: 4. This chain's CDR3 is CASSLGSGSPYEQYF. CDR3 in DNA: TGTGCCAGCAGCTTAGGGAGCGGGAGCCCCTACGAGCAGTACTTC.

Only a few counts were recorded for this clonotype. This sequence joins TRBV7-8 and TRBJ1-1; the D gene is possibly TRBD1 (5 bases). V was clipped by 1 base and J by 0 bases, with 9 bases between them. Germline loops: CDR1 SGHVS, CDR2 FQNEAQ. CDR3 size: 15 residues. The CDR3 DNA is TGTGCCAGCAGCTTAGTGGCGGGGGTGAACACTGAAGCTTTCTTT. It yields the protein CASSLVAGVNTEAFF.

In DNA, the CDR3 is TGTGCCACCAGCAGGATGGTTACTACCAATGAGCAGTTCTTC. It translates to CATSRMVTTNEQFF. The chain is built from TRBV15 and TRBJ2-1; D not resolved. The CDR3 sequence is 14 residues long. CDR1 is LNHNV and CDR2 is YYDKDF in the germline V gene (reference sequence). V shed 3 bases and J shed 6 bases, with 12 bases lying between them.

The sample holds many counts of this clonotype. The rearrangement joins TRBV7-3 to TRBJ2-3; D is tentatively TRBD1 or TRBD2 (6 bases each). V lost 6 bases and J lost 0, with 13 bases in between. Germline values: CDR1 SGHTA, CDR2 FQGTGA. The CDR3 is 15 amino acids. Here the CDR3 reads CASRLTGRSTDTQYF. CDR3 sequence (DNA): TGTGCCAGCAGACTCACAGGGAGGAGCACAGATACGCAGTATTTT.

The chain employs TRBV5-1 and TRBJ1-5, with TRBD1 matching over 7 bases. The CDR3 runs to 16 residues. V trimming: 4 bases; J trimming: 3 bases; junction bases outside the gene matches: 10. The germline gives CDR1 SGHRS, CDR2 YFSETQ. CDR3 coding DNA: TGCGCCAGCAGCGTGGGGGGAGACAGGGTCAATCAGCCCCAGCATTTT. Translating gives CASSVGGDRVNQPQHF.

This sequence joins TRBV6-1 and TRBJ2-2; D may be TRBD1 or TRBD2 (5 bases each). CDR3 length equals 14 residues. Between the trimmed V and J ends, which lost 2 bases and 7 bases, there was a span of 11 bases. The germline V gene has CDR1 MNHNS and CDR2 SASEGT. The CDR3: CASSENPRGGELFF. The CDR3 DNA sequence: TGTGCCAGCAGTGAAAACCCGAGGGGCGGGGAGCTGTTTTTT.

Written as DNA, the CDR3 is TGCAGCGTTCACAGGGGGCATAGCTCCTACAATGAGCAGTTCTTC. Translated: CSVHRGHSSYNEQFF. The rearrangement uses TRBV29-1 and TRBJ2-1; 9 nucleotides agree with TRBD1. Per the germline V gene, CDR1 is SQVTM and CDR2 is ANQGSEA. The junction had 5 bases not matched to a gene; V was cut back by 5 bases and J by 0 bases. The CDR3 length is 15 residues.

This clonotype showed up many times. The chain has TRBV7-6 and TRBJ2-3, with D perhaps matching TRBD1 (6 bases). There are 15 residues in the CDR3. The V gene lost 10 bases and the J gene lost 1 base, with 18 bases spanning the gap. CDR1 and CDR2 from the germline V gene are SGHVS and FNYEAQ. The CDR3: CATTPTRGRTDTQYF. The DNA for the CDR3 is TGTGCCACCACACCGACCAGGGGCCGCACAGATACGCAGTATTTT.

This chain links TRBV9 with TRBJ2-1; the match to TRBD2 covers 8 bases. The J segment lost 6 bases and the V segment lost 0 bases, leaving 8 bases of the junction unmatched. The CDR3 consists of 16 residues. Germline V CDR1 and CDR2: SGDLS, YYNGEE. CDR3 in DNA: TGTGCCAGCAGCGTAGCGAGCGGGAGAGATTTCAATGAGCAGTTCTTC. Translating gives CASSVASGRDFNEQFF.

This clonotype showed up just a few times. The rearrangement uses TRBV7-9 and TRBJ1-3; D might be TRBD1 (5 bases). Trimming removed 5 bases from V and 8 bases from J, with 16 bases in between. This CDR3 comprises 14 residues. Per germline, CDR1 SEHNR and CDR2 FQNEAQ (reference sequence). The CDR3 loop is CASSLRGHGDTIYF. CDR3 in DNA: TGTGCCAGCAGCCTAAGAGGACATGGGGACACCATATATTTT.

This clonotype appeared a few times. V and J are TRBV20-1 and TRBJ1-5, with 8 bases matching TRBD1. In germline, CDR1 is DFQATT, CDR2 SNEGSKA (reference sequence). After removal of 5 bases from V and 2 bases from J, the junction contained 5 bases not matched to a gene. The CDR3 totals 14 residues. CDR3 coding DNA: TGCAGTGCTCTCCCGGGACAGGGCAATCAGCCCCAGCATTTT. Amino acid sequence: CSALPGQGNQPQHF.

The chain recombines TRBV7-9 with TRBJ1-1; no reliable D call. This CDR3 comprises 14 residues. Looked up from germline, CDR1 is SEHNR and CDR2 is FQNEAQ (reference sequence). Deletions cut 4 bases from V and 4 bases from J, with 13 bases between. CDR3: CASSYHHEGTEAFF. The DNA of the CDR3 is TGTGCCAGCAGCTATCACCATGAAGGCACTGAAGCTTTCTTT.

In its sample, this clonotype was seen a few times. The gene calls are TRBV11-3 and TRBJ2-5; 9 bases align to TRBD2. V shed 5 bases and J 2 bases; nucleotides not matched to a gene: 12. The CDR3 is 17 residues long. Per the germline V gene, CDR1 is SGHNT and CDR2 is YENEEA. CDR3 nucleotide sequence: TGTGCCAGCAGCCTGGGGGCCCTGACTAGCGGACAAGAGACCCAGTACTTC. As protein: CASSLGALTSGQETQYF.

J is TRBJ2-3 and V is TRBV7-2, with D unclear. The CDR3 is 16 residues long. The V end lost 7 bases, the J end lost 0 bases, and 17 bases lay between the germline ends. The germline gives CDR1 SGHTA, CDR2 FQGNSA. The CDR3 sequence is CASKHNAAASTDTQYF. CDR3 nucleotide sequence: TGTGCCAGCAAACATAATGCGGCGGCAAGCACAGATACGCAGTATTTT.